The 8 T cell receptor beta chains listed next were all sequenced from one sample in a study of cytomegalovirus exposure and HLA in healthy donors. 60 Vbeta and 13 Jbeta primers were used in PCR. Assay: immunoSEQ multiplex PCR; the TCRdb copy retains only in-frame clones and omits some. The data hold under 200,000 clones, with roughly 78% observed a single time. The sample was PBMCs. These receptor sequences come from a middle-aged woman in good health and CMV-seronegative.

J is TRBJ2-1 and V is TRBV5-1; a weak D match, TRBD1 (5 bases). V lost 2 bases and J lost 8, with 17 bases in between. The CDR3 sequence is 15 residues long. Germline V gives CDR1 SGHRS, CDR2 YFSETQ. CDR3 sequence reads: CASSLEHSGIDEQFF. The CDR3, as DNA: TGCGCCAGCAGCTTAGAGCATTCAGGGATAGATGAGCAGTTCTTC.

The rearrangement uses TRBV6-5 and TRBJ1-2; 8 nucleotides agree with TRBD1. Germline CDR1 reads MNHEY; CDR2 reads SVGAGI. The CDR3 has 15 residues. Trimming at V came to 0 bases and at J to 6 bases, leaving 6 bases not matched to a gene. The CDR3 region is CASSYSGTGANGYTF. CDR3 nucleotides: TGTGCCAGCAGTTACTCTGGGACAGGCGCGAATGGCTACACCTTC.

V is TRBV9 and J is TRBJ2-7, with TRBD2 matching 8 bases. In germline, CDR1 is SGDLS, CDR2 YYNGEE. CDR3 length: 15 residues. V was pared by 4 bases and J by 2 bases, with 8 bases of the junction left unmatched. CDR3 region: CASSPRLASAYEQYF. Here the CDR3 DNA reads TGTGCCAGCAGCCCCCGACTAGCGAGCGCCTACGAGCAGTACTTC. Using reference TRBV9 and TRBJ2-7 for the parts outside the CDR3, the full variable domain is DSGVTQTPKHLITATGQRVTLRCSPRSGDLSVYWYQQSLDQGLQFLIQYYNGEERAKGNILERFSAQQFPDLHSELNLSSLELGDSALYFCASSPRLASAYEQYFGPGTRLTVT.

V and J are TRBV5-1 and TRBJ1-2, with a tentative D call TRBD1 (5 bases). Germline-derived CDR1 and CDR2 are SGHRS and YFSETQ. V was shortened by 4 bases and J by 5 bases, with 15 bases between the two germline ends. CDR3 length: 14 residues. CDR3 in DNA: TGCGCCAGCAGCCCGGCGGCGGGGACTTATGGCTACACCTTC. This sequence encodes CASSPAAGTYGYTF.

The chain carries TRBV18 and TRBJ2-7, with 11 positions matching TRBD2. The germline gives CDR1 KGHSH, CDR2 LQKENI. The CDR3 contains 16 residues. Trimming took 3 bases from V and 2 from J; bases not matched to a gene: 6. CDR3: CASSPASGGTPYEQYF. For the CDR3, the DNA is TGTGCCAGCTCACCCGCTAGCGGGGGGACCCCCTACGAGCAGTACTTC.

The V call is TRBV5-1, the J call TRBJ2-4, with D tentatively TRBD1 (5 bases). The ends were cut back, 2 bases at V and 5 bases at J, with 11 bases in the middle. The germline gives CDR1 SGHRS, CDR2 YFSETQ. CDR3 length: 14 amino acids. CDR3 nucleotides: TGCGCCAGCAGCTTTGGCAGGGCCCAAAACATTCAGTACTTC. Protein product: CASSFGRAQNIQYF.

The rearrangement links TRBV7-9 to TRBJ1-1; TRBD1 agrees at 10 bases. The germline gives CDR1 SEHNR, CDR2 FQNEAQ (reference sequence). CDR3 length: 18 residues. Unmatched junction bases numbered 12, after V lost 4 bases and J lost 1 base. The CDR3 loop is CASSSRTGGRVGNTEAFF. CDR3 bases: TGTGCCAGCAGCTCCCGGACAGGGGGAAGGGTTGGGAACACTGAAGCTTTCTTT. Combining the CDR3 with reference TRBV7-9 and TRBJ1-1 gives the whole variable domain DTGVSQNPRHKITKRGQNVTFRCDPISEHNRLYWYRQTLGQGPEFLTYFQNEAQLEKSRLLSDRFSAERPKGSFSTLEIQRTEQGDSAMYLCASSSRTGGRVGNTEAFFGQGTRLTVV.

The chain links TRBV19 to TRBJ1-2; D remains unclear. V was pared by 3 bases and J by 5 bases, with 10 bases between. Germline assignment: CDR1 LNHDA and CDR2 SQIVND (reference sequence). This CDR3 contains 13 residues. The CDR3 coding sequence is TGTGCCAGTAGTATTGAAAACCGGTATGGCTACACCTTC. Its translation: CASSIENRYGYTF.